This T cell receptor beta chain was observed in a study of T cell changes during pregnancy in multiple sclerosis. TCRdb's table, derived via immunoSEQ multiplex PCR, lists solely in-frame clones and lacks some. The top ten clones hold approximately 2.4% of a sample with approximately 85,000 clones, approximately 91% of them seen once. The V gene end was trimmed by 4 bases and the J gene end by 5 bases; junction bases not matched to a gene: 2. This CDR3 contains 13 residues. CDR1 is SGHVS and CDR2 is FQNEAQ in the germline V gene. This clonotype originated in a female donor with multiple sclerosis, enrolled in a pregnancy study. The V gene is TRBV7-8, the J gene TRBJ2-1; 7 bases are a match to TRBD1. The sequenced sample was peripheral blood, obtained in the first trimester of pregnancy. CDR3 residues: CASSSGQDNEQFF. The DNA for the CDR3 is TGTGCCAGCAGCTCTGGACAGGACAATGAGCAGTTCTTC.